This is a list of T cell receptor beta chains from one sample in a study of identical twins. TCRdb analysed the 5' RACE reads with MiXCR anew, one entry per CDR3 protein. This table holds about 430,000 distinct CDR3 sequences, approximately 18% found once. Sequencing was done on a sample of naive T cells sorted from blood. These receptors all come from a man aged 45-65 years in good health. The CDR3 runs from the conserved cysteine through the conserved F or W. D genes are given only for firm matches. A clone size is listed for some rows: how often the clone was seen (once, few, many), or a class if it is expanded.

>TRBJ1-1|-|-|TRBV12-3/TRBV12-4
TGTGCCAGCATCATTTCGGGACCTATGAACACTGAAGCTTTCTTT
CASIISGPMNTEAFF
>TRBJ2-7|-|-|TRBV3-1
TGTGCCAGCAGCCAAGACAGTATAGGGCTAAGCTCCTACGAGCAGTACTTC
CASSQDSIGLSSYEQYF
>TRBJ2-6|-|few|TRBV7-8
TGTGCCAGCAGCCCGAAGAAGGTATCCGGGGCCAACGTCCTGACTTTC
CASSPKKVSGANVLTF
>TRBJ2-7|TRBD2|many|TRBV20-1
TGCAGTGCCGAGACGTCGGGAGGGACTAGCGGTTACACCTACGAGCAGTACTTC
CSAETSGGTSGYTYEQYF
>TRBJ2-5|-|few|TRBV6-2/TRBV6-3
TGTGCCAGCAGTCCGCGGACTGCTTTAGAGACCCAGTACTTC
CASSPRTALETQYF
>TRBJ2-2|-|many|TRBV6-1
TGTGCCAGCGCTAGACAGAGGTTGAACACCGGGGAGCTGTTTTTT
CASARQRLNTGELFF
>TRBJ2-3|TRBD2|many|TRBV20-1
TGCAGTGCTACGACTAGCGGAGGGACAGATACGCAGTATTTT
CSATTSGGTDTQYF
>TRBJ2-7|-|-|TRBV4-3
TGCGCCAGCAGCACTCAGAGGCAAGGTTACGAGCAGTACTTC
CASSTQRQGYEQYF
>TRBJ2-2|TRBD1|-|TRBV4-1
TGCGCCAGCAGCCGCACAACAGGGGCGAACACCGGGGAGCTGTTTTTT
CASSRTTGANTGELFF
>TRBJ2-7|TRBD1|many|TRBV5-1
TGCGCCAGCAGCCCCGGGACAGGTTCCTACGAGCAGTACTTC
CASSPGTGSYEQYF
>TRBJ2-1|TRBD2|once|TRBV9
TGTGCCAGCAGCGTGGCGGTCGGGACTAGCGGGAACTACAATGAGCAGTTCTTC
CASSVAVGTSGNYNEQFF
>TRBJ2-2|TRBD1|many|TRBV2
TGTGCCAGCAGTGACCCCAGGGGGCCCGGGGAGCTGTTTTTT
CASSDPRGPGELFF
>TRBJ2-5|TRBD1|-|TRBV6-2/TRBV6-3
TGTGCCAGCAGTGACTCCGGGACAGGGCTAGAGACCCAGTACTTC
CASSDSGTGLETQYF
>TRBJ1-1|-|-|TRBV5-5
TGTGCCAGCAGCTTGGAACCAGGGAGACACACTGAAGCTTTCTTT
CASSLEPGRHTEAFF
>TRBJ1-1|-|-|TRBV12-3/TRBV12-4
TGTGCCAGCAGTACCTGGGGGGGCAACGCTGAAGCTTTCTTT
CASSTWGGNAEAFF
>TRBJ2-3|-|few|TRBV7-2
TGTGCCAGCAGCTTCCGGACGGGAACAAGGGAGCAGTATTTT
CASSFRTGTREQYF
>TRBJ2-1|TRBD1|few|TRBV29-1
TGCAGCGTCCGACAGGGTGTCAATGAGCAGTTCTTC
CSVRQGVNEQFF
>TRBJ2-1|-|many|TRBV5-1
TGCGCCAGCAGCTGGGCTTCCTACAATGAGCAGTTCTTC
CASSWASYNEQFF
>TRBJ2-7|-|-|TRBV5-4
TGTGCCAGCAGCTTCACCGGAAGACTAGTTCCCTACGAGCAGTACTTC
CASSFTGRLVPYEQYF
>TRBJ2-1|TRBD2|-|TRBV7-6
TGTGCCAGCAGCTTAGGCGGGAGGGTCTACGAGCAGTTCTTC
CASSLGGRVYEQFF
>TRBJ2-1|-|many|TRBV5-1
TGCGCCAGCAGCTTGGTGGGAGCGGGCAATGAGCAGTTCTTC
CASSLVGAGNEQFF
>TRBJ2-2|-|many|TRBV11-2
TGTGCCAGCAGCTTAGCCGTTACCGGGGAGCTGTTTTTT
CASSLAVTGELFF
>TRBJ2-5|TRBD1|-|TRBV5-1
TGCGCCAGCAGCCTGTGGACGGGACAGGGTGGCGAGACCCAGTACTTC
CASSLWTGQGGETQYF
>TRBJ2-7|-|many|TRBV7-2
TGTGCCAGCAGCTTATACAGGGTCTCCTACGAGCAGTACTTC
CASSLYRVSYEQYF
>TRBJ2-5|-|-|TRBV5-1
TGCGCCAGCAGCTTGTGGACAGCGATCCAAGAGACCCAGTACTTC
CASSLWTAIQETQYF
>TRBJ2-7|TRBD2|few|TRBV5-1
TGCGCCAGCAGCTTGTCAGCGGGGGTCTCCTACGAGCAGTACTTC
CASSLSAGVSYEQYF
>TRBJ2-5|TRBD1|few|TRBV5-1
TGCGCCAGCAGCTCCTCCCGAACAGGGGGACGCCAGTACTTC
CASSSSRTGGRQYF
>TRBJ2-1|TRBD2|many|TRBV7-8
TGTGCCAGCAGCCCGGCCCTCCGGGAGGGCCCCAATGAGCAGTTCTTC
CASSPALREGPNEQFF
>TRBJ2-1|TRBD2|many|TRBV27
TGTGCCAGCAGTCCGGGGGTAGCGGGGGGGTTCAATGAGCAGTTCTTC
CASSPGVAGGFNEQFF
>TRBJ1-5|-|-|TRBV6-5
TGTGCCAGCAGTTACTCTCAGGGGAATCAGCCCCAGCATTTT
CASSYSQGNQPQHF
>TRBJ2-5|-|-|TRBV10-3
TGTGCCATCAGTGAAGGAGGGGGGGAGGTGAAGGAGACCCAGTACTTC
CAISEGGGEVKETQYF
>TRBJ2-1|TRBD1|many|TRBV29-1
TGCAGCATCGGACAGGCCCGCCGGGATGAGCAGTTCTTC
CSIGQARRDEQFF
>TRBJ2-5|-|-|TRBV20-1
TGCAGTGCCCTAGCAAGCAGGGGTCAAGAGACCCAGTACTTC
CSALASRGQETQYF
>TRBJ2-5|-|-|TRBV6-2/TRBV6-3
TGTGCCAGCATTCAGAGACCCTGGGAGACCCAGTACTTC
CASIQRPWETQYF
>TRBJ2-7|TRBD1|many|TRBV5-4
TGTGCCAGCAGCCCCAGCCCGGGACAGCACTCCTACGAGCAGTACTTC
CASSPSPGQHSYEQYF
>TRBJ2-3|-|many|TRBV7-9
TGTGCCAGCAGCTTAGGACACGCCACAGATACGCAGTATTTT
CASSLGHATDTQYF
>TRBJ1-5|-|few|TRBV7-9
TGTGCCAGCAGCTCGACAGTGAGCAATCAGCCCCAGCATTTT
CASSSTVSNQPQHF
>TRBJ1-3|-|few|TRBV12-3/TRBV12-4
TGTGCCAGCATCACCGGAGGGGCCCCTGGAAACACCATATATTTT
CASITGGAPGNTIYF
>TRBJ2-7|TRBD2|many|TRBV20-1
TGCAGTGCTAGAGATCTGGCAAGCGGGAGGTTCAACGAGCAGTACTTC
CSARDLASGRFNEQYF
>TRBJ2-1|-|-|TRBV7-6
TGTGCCAGCAGCTTAGGGACAGACGAGTACAATGAGCAGTTCTTC
CASSLGTDEYNEQFF
>TRBJ1-6|-|-|TRBV27
TGTGCCAGCAGTTTGGAGGGGAAGCATAATTCACCCCTCCACTTT
CASSLEGKHNSPLHF
>TRBJ1-2|-|-|TRBV5-1
TGCGCCAGCAGCATCGACAGTAACTATGGCTACTCCTTC
CASSIDSNYGYSF
>TRBJ2-1|-|many|TRBV29-1
TGCAGCGTTGCCCCGACTAGTTATAATGAGCAGTTCTTC
CSVAPTSYNEQFF
>TRBJ1-4|TRBD1|-|TRBV19
TGTGCCAGTAATAACAGGGGGACTAATGAAAAACTGTTTTTT
CASNNRGTNEKLFF
>TRBJ1-5|-|once|TRBV5-5
TGTGCCAGCAGCTTGGCGGAGGGGGTACAGCCCCAGCATTTT
CASSLAEGVQPQHF
>TRBJ2-3|-|-|TRBV5-1
TGCGCCAGCAGCTTGGGCGGAGCACTCACAGATACGCAGTATTTT
CASSLGGALTDTQYF
>TRBJ2-5|TRBD1|few|TRBV11-3
TGTGCCAGCAGCTGGGGGACAGGGGGAGCGGCTGAGACCCAGTACTTC
CASSWGTGGAAETQYF
>TRBJ2-5|-|-|TRBV29-1
TGCAGCGTTGTGGGTACCGGGGAGACCCAGTACTTC
CSVVGTGETQYF
>TRBJ2-1|TRBD1|few|TRBV7-2
TGTGCCAGCAGCTTAGGGAGGGGGACAGGGAACAATGAGCAGTTCTTC
CASSLGRGTGNNEQFF
>TRBJ1-5|-|-|TRBV20-1
TGCAGTGCGGTTGACGGGGGGTGGAGTGTCAATCAGCCCCAGCATTTT
CSAVDGGWSVNQPQHF
>TRBJ2-7|-|few|TRBV20-1
TGCAGTATCGACGAGCAGTACTTC
CSIDEQYF
>TRBJ2-5|-|many|TRBV7-2
TGTGCCAGCAGCTTAGGACCAGGCTGGGAGACCCAGTACTTC
CASSLGPGWETQYF